One and the same sample provided the 23 T cell receptor beta chains below, sequenced in a study of radiation and T cells in renal cell carcinoma. Produced via immunoSEQ multiplex PCR; TCRdb's table is partial and in-frame only. The data show tens of thousands of clones, with about 80% seen just once and about 30% held by the top ten. Time point reported: blood 2 weeks post-SBRT. Treatment meaning: 15 Gy SBRT to primary tumor, nephrectomy 4 weeks later. Sequenced material: blood, taken from a patient whose treatment included radiotherapy and nephrectomy. These receptors were obtained from a woman between 65 and 79 years old with renal cell carcinoma.

The J gene is TRBJ1-3, the V gene TRBV7-8; maybe TRBD1 (5 bases). V dropped 4 bases and J dropped 3 bases, with 10 bases sitting between them. This CDR3 has 14 amino acids. CDR1 and CDR2 (germline): SGHVS, FQNEAQ. The CDR3 spells CASSYQGYGNTIYF. DNA for the CDR3: TGTGCCAGCAGCTACCAGGGTTATGGAAACACCATATATTTT.

This clone occurred once. The rearrangement joins TRBV19 to TRBJ1-5, with 8 bases identical to TRBD1. The J segment lost 2 bases and the V segment lost 4 bases, leaving 1 base of the junction unmatched. The CDR3 length is 14 residues. Germline V CDR1 and CDR2: LNHDA, SQIVND (reference sequence). The CDR3 region has the DNA TGTGCCAGTAGTACGACAGGGGGCAATCAGCCCCAGCATTTT. Its protein is CASSTTGGNQPQHF. Using reference TRBV19 and TRBJ1-5 for the parts outside the CDR3, the full variable domain is DGGITQSPKYLFRKEGQNVTLSCEQNLNHDAMYWYRQDPGQGLRLIYYSQIVNDFQKGDIAEGYSVSREKKESFPLTVTSAQKNPTAFYLCASSTTGGNQPQHFGDGTRLSIL.

The chain joins TRBV7-9 to TRBJ2-1; 7 nucleotides line up with TRBD2. Germline lookup yields CDR1 SEHNR and CDR2 FQNEAQ (reference sequence). After removal of 5 bases from V and 4 bases from J, the junction contained 14 bases not matched to a gene. The CDR3 runs 17 residues. This chain's CDR3 is CASSPKLRLAVYNEQFF. The CDR3, as DNA: TGTGCCAGCAGCCCCAAGCTCCGACTAGCTGTTTACAATGAGCAGTTCTTC.

The rearrangement joins TRBV4-2 to TRBJ2-5; 11 bases align to TRBD1. Germline V gene lookup returns CDR1 LGHNA and CDR2 YNFKEQ. The V segment lost 2 bases and the J segment 4 bases; nucleotides outside the gene matches: 6. CDR3 length equals 16 residues. In DNA, the CDR3 is TGTGCCAGCAGCCAAATCGGGACAGGGGGGAGAGAGACCCAGTACTTC. This gives the protein CASSQIGTGGRETQYF.

The genes are TRBV4-2 and TRBJ1-1; TRBD1 is a possible D gene (5 bases). CDR1 LGHNA and CDR2 YNFKEQ come from the germline V gene. With 0 bases removed from V and 1 base from J, the gap between germline ends came to 12 bases. The CDR3 sequence is 16 residues long. The CDR3 DNA reads TGTGCCAGCAGCCAAGATTGGGGGGGGACGAACACTGAAGCTTTCTTT. It is translated as CASSQDWGGTNTEAFF.

J is TRBJ2-5 and V is TRBV11-2, with D hard to call. V was shortened by 1 base and J by 2 bases, with 11 bases between the two germline ends. The CDR3 runs 15 residues. The V gene's germline CDR1 is SGHAT and CDR2 FQNNGV. CDR3 DNA sequence: TGTGCCAGCAGCTTAGCGCCAGCTAATCAAGAGACCCAGTACTTC. Amino acid sequence: CASSLAPANQETQYF.

This chain uses TRBV5-4 with TRBJ2-6; unclear D gene. Germline V gives CDR1 SGHNT, CDR2 YYREEE (reference sequence). There are 15 residues in the CDR3. V gave up 0 bases and J gave up 0 bases, with 4 bases separating them. The CDR3 DNA reads as TGTGCCAGCAGCTTGGACAGCTCTGGGGCCAACGTCCTGACTTTC. Its translation is CASSLDSSGANVLTF.

The chain has TRBV7-8 and TRBJ2-1, with 7 bases matching TRBD2. In germline, CDR1 is SGHVS, CDR2 FQNEAQ. The CDR3 has 17 amino acids. The V segment lost 1 base and the J segment 0 bases; nucleotides outside the gene matches: 6. CDR3 loop: CASSLVGGGNSYNEQFF. CDR3 DNA sequence: TGTGCCAGCAGCTTAGTCGGCGGGGGAAACTCCTACAATGAGCAGTTCTTC.

The gene calls are TRBV14 and TRBJ2-1; a possible D gene is TRBD1 (6 bases). CDR1 and CDR2 (germline): SGHDN, FVKESK. V lost 4 bases and J lost 5, with 18 bases in between. The length of the CDR3 is 16 residues. CDR3 nucleotide sequence: TGTGCCAGCAGCCCCCGTTCCAGGGGTGTACACAATGAGCAGTTCTTC. Residues: CASSPRSRGVHNEQFF.

The chain links TRBV10-2 to TRBJ2-5; D possibly matches TRBD1 or TRBD2 (5 bases each). Trimming shortened V by 7 bases and J by 5 bases, and 17 bases separated the two germline ends. Germline assignment: CDR1 WSHSY and CDR2 SAAADI. The CDR3 sequence is 14 residues long. The CDR3 bases are TGCGCCAGCACCCCGTGGGGGATGAGCGAGACCCAGTACTTC. It is translated as CASTPWGMSETQYF.

This clone is a singleton in its sample. The chain uses TRBV27 and TRBJ2-1; 14 bases agree with TRBD2. With 5 bases clipped from V and 6 bases from J, the junction kept 6 bases outside the gene matches. The CDR3 has 16 amino acids. Germline V gives CDR1 MNHEY, CDR2 SMNVEV (reference sequence). CDR3 in amino acids: CASSRAGTSGSNEQFF. CDR3 sequence (DNA): TGTGCCAGCAGTAGAGCCGGGACTAGCGGGAGCAATGAGCAGTTCTTC.

The chain couples TRBV11-2 to TRBJ2-2, with 8 bases fitting TRBD1. The CDR3 is 14 amino acids. Per the germline V gene, CDR1 is SGHAT and CDR2 is FQNNGV. The V segment lost 5 bases and the J segment 4 bases; nucleotides outside the gene matches: 3. Written as DNA, the CDR3 is TGTGCCAGCAGCCAGGGGGCGCCCACCGGGGAGCTGTTTTTT. Its protein is CASSQGAPTGELFF.

CDR3: CASSMDRGPNTEAFF. CDR3 bases: TGTGCCAGCAGCATGGACAGGGGACCAAACACTGAAGCTTTCTTT. The chain has TRBV7-9 and TRBJ1-1; 9 bases agree with TRBD1. Germline lookup yields CDR1 SEHNR and CDR2 FQNEAQ (reference sequence). The CDR3 runs 15 residues. With 5 bases clipped from V and 2 bases from J, the junction kept 6 bases outside the gene matches.

As to this clone: An end of the junction does not agree with germline; a read error may underlie this. The chain employs TRBV4-2 and TRBJ2-3; maybe TRBD2 (6 bases). Germline V gene lookup returns CDR1 LGHNA and CDR2 YNFKEQ. The CDR3 sequence is 12 residues long. For the CDR3, the DNA is TGTGCCAGCAGCCAAGAATCCGGGACTTACCATTTT. Residues: CASSQESGTYHF.

This clone has more than one count but fewer than ten. V gene TRBV9 combines with J gene TRBJ2-1, with 7 bases aligning to TRBD2. This CDR3 region has 14 residues. Trimming cost V 0 bases and J 6 bases; bases outside gene matches: 3. CDR1 is SGDLS and CDR2 is YYNGEE in the germline V gene. The CDR3 region is CASSVGDYFNEQFF. In nucleotides, the CDR3 is TGTGCCAGCAGCGTAGGGGACTATTTCAATGAGCAGTTCTTC. Full variable domain (remainder filled in from reference TRBV9 and TRBJ2-1): DSGVTQTPKHLITATGQRVTLRCSPRSGDLSVYWYQQSLDQGLQFLIQYYNGEERAKGNILERFSAQQFPDLHSELNLSSLELGDSALYFCASSVGDYFNEQFFGPGTRLTVL.

This sequence joins TRBV6-5 and TRBJ2-6; unclear D gene. The CDR3 runs to 15 residues. Looked up from germline, CDR1 is MNHEY and CDR2 is SVGAGI. Trimming shortened V by 2 bases and J by 2 bases, and 7 bases separated the two germline ends. CDR3 amino acids: CASSYGVTGANVLTF. DNA for the CDR3: TGTGCCAGCAGTTACGGAGTGACTGGGGCCAACGTCCTGACTTTC.

The chain combines TRBV28 with TRBJ2-7, with 8 positions matching TRBD2. With V trimmed by 5 bases and J by 1 base, 10 bases remained unmatched. Germline assignment: CDR1 MDHEN and CDR2 SYDVKM. The CDR3 spans 16 residues. The CDR3 nucleotides are TGTGCCAGCAGTCCGTTTGGTAGCGGGGAATCCTACGAGCAGTACTTC. Its translation: CASSPFGSGESYEQYF.

The rearrangement links TRBV6-1 to TRBJ2-7; 8 bases map to TRBD1. The CDR3 extends over 14 amino acids. The J segment lost 3 bases and the V segment lost 6 bases, leaving 7 bases of the junction unmatched. Germline CDR1 and CDR2: MNHNS and SASEGT. The DNA of the CDR3 is TGTGCCAGCAGAGACAGGGGCGAAGTCTACGAGCAGTACTTC. Translation gives CASRDRGEVYEQYF.

The chain couples TRBV27 to TRBJ2-7; TRBD1 agrees at 10 bases. The ends lost 3 bases at V and 7 bases at J; junction bases unmatched: 9. CDR1 is MNHEY, CDR2 SMNVEV, per germline (reference sequence). The CDR3 contains 15 residues. The CDR3 DNA sequence: TGTGCCAGCAGTTTTTGGGGACAGGGGAATGGTGAGCAGTACTTC. Translated: CASSFWGQGNGEQYF.

The chain couples TRBV5-1 to TRBJ2-7, with TRBD1 identical over 9 bases. The CDR3 extends over 13 amino acids. Germline V gene data show CDR1 as SGHRS and CDR2 as YFSETQ. Losses at the gene ends were 7 bases for V and 6 bases for J; bases not matched to a gene: 8. CDR3 region: CASSEETGGEQYF. Here the CDR3 DNA reads TGCGCCAGCTCCGAAGAGACAGGGGGCGAGCAGTACTTC.

V and J are TRBV4-1 and TRBJ2-7; unclear D gene. Germline V gene data show CDR1 as MGHRA and CDR2 as YSYEKL. V was shortened by 4 bases and J by 3 bases, with 13 bases between the two germline ends. The CDR3 is 14 residues long. This CDR3 reads CASSPDGSLYEQYF. The CDR3 DNA is TGCGCCAGCAGCCCAGATGGATCCCTCTACGAGCAGTACTTC.

There are many counts of this clone. The V and J genes are TRBV10-1 and TRBJ2-5; D possibly corresponds to TRBD1 (5 bases). V lost 4 bases, J lost 2 bases, and 5 bases lay in between. Germline V gene sequence: CDR1 WNHNN, CDR2 SYGVQD (reference sequence). This CDR3 has 12 residues. CDR3: CASSGTQETQYF. CDR3 nucleotides: TGCGCCAGCAGTGGGACACAAGAGACCCAGTACTTC.

The chain joins TRBV10-3 to TRBJ1-4, with TRBD1 matching over 8 bases. J gave up 12 bases and V 8 bases, and 8 bases lay outside the gene matches. Germline V lookup: CDR1 ENHRY, CDR2 SYGVKD. The CDR3 loop spans 12 amino acids. CDR3 bases: TGTGCCATCGGGGACAGGACCAGAGAACTGTTTTTT. This codes for CAIGDRTRELFF.